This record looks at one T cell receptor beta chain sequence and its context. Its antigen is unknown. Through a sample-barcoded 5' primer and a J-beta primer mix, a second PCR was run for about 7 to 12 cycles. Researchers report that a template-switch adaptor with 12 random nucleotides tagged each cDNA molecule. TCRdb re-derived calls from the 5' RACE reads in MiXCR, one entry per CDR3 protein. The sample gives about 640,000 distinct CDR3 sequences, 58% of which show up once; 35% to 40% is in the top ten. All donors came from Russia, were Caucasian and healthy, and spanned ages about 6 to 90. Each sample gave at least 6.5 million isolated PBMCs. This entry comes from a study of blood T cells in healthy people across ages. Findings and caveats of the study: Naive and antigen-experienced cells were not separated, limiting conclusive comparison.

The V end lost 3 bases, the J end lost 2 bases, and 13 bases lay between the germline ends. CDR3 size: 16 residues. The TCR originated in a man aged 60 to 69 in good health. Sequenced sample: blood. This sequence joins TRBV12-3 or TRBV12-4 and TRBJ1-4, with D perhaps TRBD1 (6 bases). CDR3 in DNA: TGTGCCAGCAGTTTTTGGCAGGGGACGACTAATGAAAAACTGTTTTTT. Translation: CASSFWQGTTNEKLFF.